This TCR beta chain was identified during a study of CD8 T cells in Susac syndrome. After extraction with the RNeasy kit, roughly 0.45 to 1 ug of the RNA was reverse transcribed using random hexamers. TCRdb ran MiXCR on the immunoSEQ multiplex PCR reads and lists one entry per CDR3 protein. The sample consists of some 120,000 distinct CDR3 sequences, 94% of them appearing once. Germline V gene data show CDR1 as SGHAT and CDR2 as FQNNGV. With 4 bases removed from V and 9 bases from J, the gap between germline ends came to 13 bases. CDR3 length: 13 residues. Sequencing of TCR beta was undertaken in CD8+ and CD4+ T cells derived from blood.

This clonotype originated in a human donor in good health. V gene TRBV11-2 combines with J gene TRBJ2-1; maybe TRBD1 (5 bases). The source material was CD4+ T cells from PBMCs. The CDR3 sequence: CASSSYQGFEQFF. The CDR3 DNA reads TGTGCCAGCAGCTCCTACCAGGGTTTTGAGCAGTTCTTC.